This TCR beta chain was recorded in a study of T-cell reconstitution after alpha-beta-depleted transplantation in children. Germline assignment: CDR1 SGHTA and CDR2 FQGTGA. Trimming took 4 bases from V and 4 from J, leaving 7 bases between them. The CDR3 consists of 13 residues. In this sample, this clonotype turned up a few times. No antigen is known for it. Study-wide findings and caveats: Some patients' high day-60 TCRbeta diversity was attributed to recipient cells surviving conditioning. The origin of alpha-beta T cells about two months after transplant was reportedly several hundred expanded graft clones. From newly produced T cells came most of the T-cell counts and diversity one year after transplant.

Preparing the TCRbeta library involved the use of unique molecular identifiers. TCRdb reprocessed the PCR reads with MiXCR, giving one entry per CDR3 protein. The table has roughly 220,000 distinct CDR3 sequences, about 8.7% seen once. The source was PBMCs, mostly from graft donor cells, collected 360 days after TCRalphabeta/CD19-depleted stem cell transplant. This chain connects TRBV7-3 to TRBJ2-2; D gene ambiguous. This clonotype was obtained from a male patient aged 2-9 years who had a stem cell transplant for acute myeloid leukemia, so the T cells may come from the graft donor. The CDR3 loop reads CASSSPGTGELFF. As DNA, the CDR3 is TGTGCCAGCAGCTCCCCTGGCACCGGGGAGCTGTTTTTT.